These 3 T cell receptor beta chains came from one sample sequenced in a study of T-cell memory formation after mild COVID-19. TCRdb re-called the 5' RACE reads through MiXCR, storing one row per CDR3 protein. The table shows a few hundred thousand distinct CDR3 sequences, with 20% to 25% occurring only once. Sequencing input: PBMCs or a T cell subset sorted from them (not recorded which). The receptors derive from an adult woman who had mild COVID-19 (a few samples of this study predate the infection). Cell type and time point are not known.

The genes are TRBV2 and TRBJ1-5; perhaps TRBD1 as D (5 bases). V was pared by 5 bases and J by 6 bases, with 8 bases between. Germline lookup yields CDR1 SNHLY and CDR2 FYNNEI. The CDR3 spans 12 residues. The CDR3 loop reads CASSPGFQPQHF. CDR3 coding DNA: TGTGCCAGCAGTCCAGGGTTTCAGCCCCAGCATTTT.

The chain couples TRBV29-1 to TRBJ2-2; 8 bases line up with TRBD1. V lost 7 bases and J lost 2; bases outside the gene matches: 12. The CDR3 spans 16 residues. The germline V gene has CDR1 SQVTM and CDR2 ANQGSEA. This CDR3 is CSAMPDREANTGELFF. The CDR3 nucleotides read TGCAGCGCGATGCCGGACAGGGAGGCAAACACCGGGGAGCTGTTTTTT.

DNA of the CDR3: TGTGCCAGCAGCACCACCGGGGGGGCAACTAATGAAAAACTGTTTTTT. Its translation: CASSTTGGATNEKLFF. V and J are TRBV9 and TRBJ1-4; D perhaps matches TRBD1 (5 bases). Germline-derived CDR1 and CDR2 are SGDLS and YYNGEE. The V gene lost 4 bases and the J gene lost 0 bases, with 13 bases spanning the gap. The CDR3 has 16 amino acids.